This TCR beta chain was recovered during a study of control samples from healthy donors and cancer patients. The CDR3 length is 16 residues. Germline trimming cut 1 base from V and 0 bases from J; bases unmatched to any gene: 3. The germline CDR1 and CDR2 sequences are MGHRA and YSYEKL. TCRdb keeps only in-frame clones here, not all; method: immunoSEQ multiplex PCR. The sample lists 150,000 to 160,000 clones, 93% occurring once. The J gene is TRBJ1-2, the V gene TRBV4-1, with 9 bases identical to TRBD1. Sequenced input: blood. This TCR came from a man aged 50-60 years in good health. The CDR3, as DNA: TGCGCCAGCAGCCAAGGGGACAGGGAGACTAACTATGGCTACACCTTC. It codes for CASSQGDRETNYGYTF.